This T cell receptor (beta chain) was observed in a study of cytomegalovirus exposure and HLA in healthy donors. The overall study: A preliminary data release comprised around 90 million unique TCRs obtained from HLA-typed donors. Findings and limits, study-wide: Near-uniform donor sequencing depth was presumed by presence/absence analyses.

The germline gives CDR1 SQVTM, CDR2 ANQGSEA. V lost 5 bases to trimming and J lost 5 bases, with 13 bases between them. This CDR3 contains 13 residues. The table lists this clone with a count of one. The antigen is undetermined. It was with 60 Vbeta and 13 Jbeta primers that the PCR ran. Assay used: immunoSEQ multiplex PCR; TCRdb lists only in-frame clones, some missing. The sample has 100,000 to 150,000 clones; about 80% are singletons. The sequencing sample was made of PBMCs. The gene calls are TRBV29-1 and TRBJ1-5, with D perhaps TRBD1 (5 bases). The receptor was isolated from a man aged 30 to 39 in good health and CMV-seronegative. Written as DNA, the CDR3 is TGCAGCGTTCTCGTATTAGGGGATCAGCCCCAGCATTTT. Protein sequence: CSVLVLGDQPQHF.